This is a list of T cell receptor beta chains from one sample in a study of CD8+ T cells in alopecia areata. Sequencing used immunoSEQ multiplex PCR; TCRdb keeps in-frame clones, though not all of them. The sample gives about 200,000 clones, about 56% of which show up once; roughly 5.3% is in the top ten. The sequencing sample was made of CD8+ T cells sorted from blood. The receptors were gathered from a human donor in good health. CDR3s include the opening cysteine and the closing phenylalanine or tryptophan. D genes are given only for firm matches. Clone sizes are given selectively: once, few, many, or a class where the clone is expanded.

TRBV7-9	TRBJ2-3	NA	NA	CASRKRTDTQYF	TGTGCCAGCAGAAAGCGCACAGATACGCAGTATTTT
TRBV5-4	TRBJ1-2	NA	TRBD1	CASSQQGALYGYTF	TGTGCCAGCAGCCAACAGGGGGCCCTCTATGGCTACACCTTC
TRBV11-2	TRBJ1-1	NA	TRBD1	CASSLDTGVTEAFF	TGTGCCAGCAGCTTAGATACAGGGGTCACTGAAGCTTTCTTT
TRBV7-8	TRBJ1-1	NA	NA	CASSLAQGGTEAFF	TGTGCCAGCAGCTTAGCGCAGGGTGGCACTGAAGCTTTCTTT
TRBV23-1	TRBJ1-1	few	TRBD1	CASPPGQACCTEAFF	TGCGCCAGCCCCCCCGGACAGGCCTGTTGCACTGAAGCTTTCTTT
TRBV30	TRBJ2-5	NA	TRBD1	CAWSLPGTGVRETQYF	TGTGCCTGGAGTCTTCCCGGGACAGGGGTTCGGGAGACCCAGTACTTC
TRBV6-5	TRBJ2-1	NA	NA	CASSNDWDSYNEQFF	TGTGCCAGCAGTAACGACTGGGACTCCTACAATGAGCAGTTCTTC
TRBV7-6	TRBJ2-7	NA	TRBD2	CASSLGEGITAEQYF	TGTGCCAGCAGCTTAGGGGAGGGTATTACTGCCGAGCAGTACTTC
TRBV4-1	TRBJ2-2	few	NA	CASSQEGGDTGELFF	TGCGCCAGCAGCCAAGAAGGGGGGGACACCGGGGAGCTGTTTTTT
TRBV30	TRBJ2-7	NA	TRBD2	CAWSVPAGGREQYF	TGTGCCTGGAGTGTACCAGCGGGGGGCCGCGAGCAGTACTTC
TRBV5-4	TRBJ2-5	few	NA	CASSKDQAQYF	TGTGCCAGCAGCAAGGACCAAGCCCAGTACTTC
TRBV2	TRBJ2-1	few	NA	CASSEGAQMDRSYNEQFF	TGTGCCAGCAGTGAAGGGGCCCAGATGGACCGGTCCTACAATGAGCAGTTCTTC
TRBV7-9	TRBJ2-7	NA	NA	CASSLETRPIHEQYF	TGTGCCAGCAGCTTAGAAACCCGGCCCATCCACGAGCAGTACTTC
TRBV20-1	TRBJ1-2	NA	NA	CSWRGRYGYTF	TGCAGTTGGCGGGGGAGATATGGCTACACCTTC
TRBV7-7	TRBJ2-5	NA	NA	CASSFPGETQYF	TGTGCCAGCAGCTTCCCGGGGGAGACCCAGTACTTC
TRBV27	TRBJ2-2	few	NA	CASSRGPPGARHTGELFF	TGTGCCAGCAGCCGGGGCCCTCCAGGGGCGAGGCACACCGGGGAGCTGTTTTTT
TRBV6-1	TRBJ1-3	NA	TRBD1	CASRRTGPGNTIYF	TGTGCCAGCAGAAGGACAGGACCTGGAAACACCATATATTTT
TRBV6-5	TRBJ1-5	NA	NA	CASSYSWGQPQHF	TGTGCCAGCAGTTACTCGTGGGGGCAGCCCCAGCATTTT
TRBV5-1	TRBJ2-3	NA	TRBD2	CASSPRTSGGSDTQYF	TGCGCCAGCAGCCCTCGGACTAGCGGGGGGTCAGATACGCAGTATTTT
TRBV5-1	TRBJ2-1	NA	TRBD2	CASSEWTSGSYNEQFF	TGCGCCAGCAGCGAGTGGACTAGCGGCTCCTACAATGAGCAGTTCTTC
TRBV29-1	TRBJ2-1	NA	TRBD1	CSGTGQGNEQFF	TGCAGCGGGACGGGACAGGGAAATGAGCAGTTCTTC